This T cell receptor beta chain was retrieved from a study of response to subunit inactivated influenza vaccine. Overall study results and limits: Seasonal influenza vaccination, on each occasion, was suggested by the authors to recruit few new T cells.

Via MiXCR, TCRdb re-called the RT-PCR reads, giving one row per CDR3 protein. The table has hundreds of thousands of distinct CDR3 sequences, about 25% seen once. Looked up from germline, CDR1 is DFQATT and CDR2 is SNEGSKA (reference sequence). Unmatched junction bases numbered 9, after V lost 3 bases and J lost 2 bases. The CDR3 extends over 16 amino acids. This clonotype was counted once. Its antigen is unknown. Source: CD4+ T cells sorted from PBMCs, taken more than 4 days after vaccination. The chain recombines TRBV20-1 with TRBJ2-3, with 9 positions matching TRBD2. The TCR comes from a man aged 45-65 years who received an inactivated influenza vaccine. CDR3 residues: CSARRRSGGTTDTQYF. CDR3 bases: TGCAGTGCTAGGAGAAGGAGCGGGGGGACCACAGATACGCAGTATTTT.